Shown below are 26 T cell receptor beta chains from a single sample sequenced in a study of blood T cell repertoires in COVID-19. Clones were sequenced by immunoSEQ multiplex PCR, and TCRdb holds only the in-frame ones, with some missing. The sample has approximately 170,000 clones, around 85% seen once. The sample taken for sequencing was peripheral blood. The receptors were gathered from an elderly man with COVID-19, enrolled during active disease.

In this sample, this clone turned up once. The V call is TRBV23-1, the J call TRBJ2-7; D is unresolved. TRBV23-1 belongs to the ORF category, with a function that is uncertain. V lost 6 bases and J 5 bases, leaving 8 bases between the germline ends. This CDR3 is 11 amino acids long. CDR3 loop: CASRVRNEQYF. In DNA, the CDR3 is TGCGCCAGCAGGGTCAGGAACGAGCAGTACTTC.

This chain joins TRBV5-1 and TRBJ1-6; possibly TRBD1 for D (5 bases). The germline gives CDR1 SGHRS, CDR2 YFSETQ. This CDR3 contains 15 residues. V gave up 0 bases and J gave up 8 bases, with 12 bases separating them. The CDR3 spells CASSLDPGGDSPLHF. The CDR3 DNA reads TGCGCCAGCAGCTTGGACCCGGGAGGGGATTCACCCCTCCACTTT.

This clone came up a few times. CDR3 coding DNA: TGTGCCAGCAGGGGACAGGGGGCCGACAATGAGCAGTTCTTC. Protein product: CASRGQGADNEQFF. This chain uses TRBV7-3 with TRBJ2-1, with TRBD1 matching 12 bases. The germline V gene encodes CDR1 SGHTA and CDR2 FQGTGA. V was clipped by 6 bases and J by 5 bases; unmatched bases: 2. CDR3 length: 14 amino acids.

The CDR3 sequence is CASKRGGSTGELFF. The CDR3 region has the DNA TGTGCCAGCAAGCGGGGGGGCTCTACCGGGGAGCTGTTTTTT. The chain uses TRBV5-4 and TRBJ2-2, with 10 bases that match TRBD2. This CDR3 contains 14 residues. Germline V gene sequence: CDR1 SGHNT, CDR2 YYREEE (reference sequence). The junction had 4 bases not matched to a gene; V was cut back by 6 bases and J by 5 bases. Filled out from reference TRBV5-4 and TRBJ2-2, the complete variable domain reads ETGVTQSPTHLIKTRGQQVTLRCSSQSGHNTVSWYQQALGQGPQFIFQYYREEENGRGNFPPRFSGLQFPNYSSELNVNALELDDSALYLCASKRGGSTGELFFGEGSRLTVL.

A few counts support this clone. The chain uses TRBV28 and TRBJ1-5, with a weak D call TRBD1 (5 bases). There are 14 residues in the CDR3. Germline-derived CDR1 and CDR2 are MDHEN and SYDVKM. Trimming cost V 3 bases and J 7 bases, with 13 bases left between them. CDR3 sequence reads: CASSFGGGSQPQHF. The DNA of the CDR3 is TGTGCCAGCAGTTTCGGGGGAGGCAGCCAGCCCCAGCATTTT.

The CDR3 sequence is CASSTDREISYEQYF. The CDR3 nucleotides are TGTGCCAGTAGTACTGACAGGGAAATCTCCTACGAGCAGTACTTC. The chain recombines TRBV19 with TRBJ2-7; 7 nucleotides align to TRBD1. V shed 4 bases and J 0 bases; nucleotides not matched to a gene: 6. Looked up from germline, CDR1 is LNHDA and CDR2 is SQIVND (reference sequence). There are 15 residues in the CDR3.

The V and J genes are TRBV4-2 and TRBJ1-5, with 9 nucleotides matching TRBD1. CDR1 is LGHNA and CDR2 is YNFKEQ in the germline V gene. Trimming took 4 bases from V and 6 from J; bases not matched to a gene: 10. This CDR3 region has 16 residues. The CDR3 DNA reads as TGTGCCAGCAGCCGAACCGCCGGGACAGGGAGTCAGCCCCAGCATTTT. Translation gives CASSRTAGTGSQPQHF.

This clone was counted once. The gene calls are TRBV5-1 and TRBJ2-3; TRBD2 is a possible D gene (5 bases). V dropped 0 bases and J dropped 0 bases, with 11 bases sitting between them. The CDR3 covers 16 residues. In germline, CDR1 is SGHRS, CDR2 YFSETQ. The CDR3 is CASSLGGWTSTDTQYF. CDR3 coding DNA: TGCGCCAGCAGCTTGGGTGGTTGGACTAGCACAGATACGCAGTATTTT.

A few counts support this clone. The rearrangement joins TRBV18 to TRBJ2-5; possibly TRBD2 for D (6 bases). Looked up from germline, CDR1 is KGHSH and CDR2 is LQKENI. V was trimmed by 5 bases and J by 1 base, leaving 11 bases between them. The CDR3 loop spans 14 amino acids. CDR3 sequence: CASSTAGGQETQYF. The CDR3, as DNA: TGTGCCAGCTCAACGGCCGGGGGCCAAGAGACCCAGTACTTC.

The CDR3 nucleotides are TGCGCCAGCAGCTTGACGCCGCCCCGAGGGGGCGAGCAGTACTTC. Translated: CASSLTPPRGGEQYF. The rearrangement joins TRBV5-1 to TRBJ2-7, with D possibly being TRBD1 (6 bases). Germline lookup yields CDR1 SGHRS and CDR2 YFSETQ. Trimming left V 1 base short and J 6 bases short, with 17 bases between. This CDR3 comprises 15 residues.

This chain uses TRBV11-2 with TRBJ1-1, with D tentatively TRBD1 (6 bases). The CDR3 sequence is 13 residues long. V lost 1 base to trimming and J lost 6 bases, with 9 bases between them. CDR1 and CDR2 (germline): SGHAT, FQNNGV. The CDR3 nucleotides are TGTGCCAGCAGCTTAGTAGAGGGGGCTGAAGCTTTCTTT. Amino acids: CASSLVEGAEAFF.

The chain is built from TRBV2 and TRBJ1-1; 7 bases map to TRBD1. J gave up 2 bases and V 7 bases, and 4 bases lay outside the gene matches. Germline V gene sequence: CDR1 SNHLY, CDR2 FYNNEI. The CDR3 runs to 13 residues. This CDR3 is CASKGQANTEAFF. The DNA for the CDR3 is TGTGCCAGCAAAGGACAGGCAAACACTGAAGCTTTCTTT.

The rearrangement uses TRBV6-5 and TRBJ1-1; D is possibly TRBD1 (6 bases). The CDR3 runs to 15 residues. CDR1 is MNHEY, CDR2 SVGAGI, per germline. V lost 0 bases, J lost 3 bases, and 11 bases lay in between. The DNA for the CDR3 is TGTGCCAGCAGTTACTCGGGGGGGCACCACACTGAAGCTTTCTTT. Protein: CASSYSGGHHTEAFF.

The rearrangement links TRBV7-9 to TRBJ1-3, with 10 bases identical to TRBD1. Germline V gene data show CDR1 as SEHNR and CDR2 as FQNEAQ (reference sequence). The CDR3 contains 15 residues. V was pared by 5 bases and J by 2 bases, with 3 bases of the junction left unmatched. Here the CDR3 reads CASSLDRGAGNTIYF. In DNA, the CDR3 is TGTGCCAGCAGCCTGGACAGGGGGGCTGGAAACACCATATATTTT.

The V and J genes are TRBV10-1 and TRBJ1-1; 8 nucleotides align to TRBD1. The J segment lost 7 bases and the V segment lost 6 bases, leaving 4 bases of the junction unmatched. Germline CDR1 and CDR2: WNHNN and SYGVQD (reference sequence). This CDR3 comprises 12 residues. CDR3 in DNA: TGCGCCAGCAGCGGACAGGGCCTTGAAGCTTTCTTT. This translates into CASSGQGLEAFF.

The J gene is TRBJ2-1, the V gene TRBV3-1 (or the pseudogene TRBV3-2), with 9 bases fitting TRBD2. Germline V lookup: CDR1 LGHDT, CDR2 YNNKEL (reference sequence). The CDR3 consists of 16 residues. V was clipped by 1 base and J by 4 bases; unmatched bases: 5. The CDR3 sequence: CASSQGGLAFYNEQFF. The CDR3 DNA reads TGTGCCAGCAGCCAAGGGGGACTAGCCTTTTACAATGAGCAGTTCTTC.

This chain uses TRBV19 with TRBJ2-5; 11 bases agree with TRBD1. Germline V CDR1 and CDR2: LNHDA, SQIVND (reference sequence). With 4 bases clipped from V and 5 bases from J, the junction kept 12 bases outside the gene matches. The CDR3 contains 17 residues. The DNA of the CDR3 is TGTGCCAGTAGTAAACAACTCCCCGGGACAGGGGGGGAGACCCAGTACTTC. Translation: CASSKQLPGTGGETQYF.

This clone was seen only a few times. The V gene is TRBV25-1, the J gene TRBJ1-1; D remains unclear. V lost 5 bases and J 0 bases, leaving 7 bases between the germline ends. CDR1 and CDR2 (germline): MGHDK, SYGVNS. This CDR3 has 13 residues. CDR3 nucleotides: TGTGCCAGCAGTTTGTCCTTGAACACTGAAGCTTTCTTT. It yields the protein CASSLSLNTEAFF. The whole variable domain, remainder taken from reference TRBV25-1 and TRBJ1-1, is EADIYQTPRYLVIGTGKKITLECSQTMGHDKMYWYQQDPGMELHLIHYSYGVNSTEKGDLSSESTVSRIRTEHFPLTLESARPSHTSQYLCASSLSLNTEAFFGQGTRLTVV.

The chain employs TRBV29-1 and TRBJ1-1; TRBD1 matches 9 bases. In germline, CDR1 is SQVTM, CDR2 ANQGSEA. The CDR3 is 15 residues long. Trimming cost V 4 bases and J 0 bases; bases outside gene matches: 6. This chain's CDR3 is CSVGGTGSMNTEAFF. CDR3 DNA: TGCAGCGTTGGCGGGACAGGGAGCATGAACACTGAAGCTTTCTTT.

This chain joins TRBV3-1 (or the pseudogene TRBV3-2) and TRBJ2-2, with 8 bases aligning to TRBD2. Germline V CDR1 and CDR2: LGHDT, YNNKEL (reference sequence). The CDR3 covers 15 residues. V lost 4 bases and J lost 5; bases outside the gene matches: 6. Written as DNA, the CDR3 is TGTGCCAGCAGCCTACGGGGGGGCGGTACCGGGGAGCTGTTTTTT. Protein: CASSLRGGGTGELFF.

The J gene is TRBJ2-5, the V gene TRBV7-3; the D gene is possibly TRBD1 (5 bases). V was trimmed by 5 bases and J by 5 bases, leaving 9 bases between them. There are 12 residues in the CDR3. Germline V gives CDR1 SGHTA, CDR2 FQGTGA. DNA of the CDR3: TGTGCCAGCAGCGGGTCAGGGGAGACCCAGTACTTC. It codes for CASSGSGETQYF.

CDR3 amino acids: CASSEQGQGLFF. The CDR3 coding sequence is TGTGCCAGCAGTGAACAGGGACAGGGGTTGTTTTTT. The chain links TRBV2 to TRBJ1-4; 10 bases align to TRBD1. The CDR3 has 12 residues. V lost 2 bases and J lost 15; bases outside the gene matches: 3. Looked up from germline, CDR1 is SNHLY and CDR2 is FYNNEI.

In nucleotides, the CDR3 is TGTGCCAGCAGCTTGTCTCCTCTAGGTCGAACGAGAGAGACCCAGTACTTC. It encodes CASSLSPLGRTRETQYF. The genes are TRBV5-4 and TRBJ2-5; D not resolved. Trimming shortened V by 1 base and J by 4 bases, and 20 bases separated the two germline ends. Per germline, CDR1 SGHNT and CDR2 YYREEE (reference sequence). The CDR3 spans 17 residues.

The chain is built from TRBV18 and TRBJ1-3; D gene unclear. This CDR3 is 17 amino acids long. The V gene lost 3 bases and the J gene lost 0 bases, with 15 bases spanning the gap. CDR1 and CDR2 (germline): KGHSH, LQKENI. This chain's CDR3 is CASSPIAVRSSGNTIYF. In DNA form, the CDR3 reads TGTGCCAGCTCACCTATCGCGGTCCGCAGCTCTGGAAACACCATATATTTT.

The chain recombines TRBV7-2 with TRBJ2-2, with TRBD2 matching 7 bases. V shed 2 bases, J shed 2 bases, and the junction held 5 bases outside the gene matches. The length of the CDR3 is 16 residues. Per the germline V gene, CDR1 is SGHTA and CDR2 is FQGNSA. The CDR3 spells CASSLWGGANTGELFF. In DNA, the CDR3 is TGTGCCAGCAGCTTATGGGGGGGAGCAAACACCGGGGAGCTGTTTTTT.

This clone was observed a single time. The J gene is TRBJ1-1, the V gene TRBV12-3 or TRBV12-4; 7 positions match TRBD1. This CDR3 has 13 amino acids. Trimming took 5 bases from V and 6 from J; bases not matched to a gene: 6. The CDR3: CASSLDRESEAFF. As DNA, the CDR3 is TGTGCCAGCAGTCTAGACAGGGAATCTGAAGCTTTCTTT.